This section outlines one T cell receptor beta chain sequence together with its context. The antigen it recognizes is unknown. Base qualities are not provided; no much larger clone lies one nucleotide away. Whole blood was collected in K2EDTA tubes by collaborating institutions according to the institutions' own protocols. For TCRbeta analysis, collaborators shipped samples as frozen whole blood, isolated PBMCs, or DNA extracted from either of those sample types. The data belong to a study of blood T cell repertoires in COVID-19 (TCRdb year 2020). A note on the overall study: Samples covering the acute and convalescent phases of COVID-19 were provided by collaborators in the United States, Italy and Spain. The prospective study material was composed of cDNA or gDNA derived from T cells, B-cell-depleted T cells, or PBMCs. Where available, HLA class I and class II types were obtained from metadata supplied by the sample provider rather than from assay-based typing. The dataset comprised deeply sampled blood TCRbeta repertoires from subjects exposed to, actively infected with, or recovered from COVID-19. The samples were drawn from two sources: the first 160 participants of the ongoing ImmuneRACE study, and 1,200 or so subjects contributed by 6 global collaborators. Sample metadata almost always included a de-identified subject ID, COVID-19 status, age in years and sex. The repertoires were released in a freely available public database meant as a resource for research on the immune response to SARS-CoV-2.

Beyond this particular receptor, the publication reports: How much clinical and demographic metadata was included differed by source and by participant, and the metadata was provided uncurated.

Trimming accounts for 5 bases at V and 4 bases at J, while the number of junction bases matched to no gene is 8. The CDR3 runs 16 residues from the cysteine to the phenylalanine. Of all the DNA, just the CDR3 is kept, 48 bases in frame from base 1. CDR1 SGHAT and CDR2 FQNNGV were looked up in the germline V gene. TCRbeta CDR3 regions were amplified from genomic DNA using the immunoSEQ Assay, a bias-controlled multiplex PCR. In the paper's pipeline: The number of nucleated cells in each sample was estimated by amplification of reference gene primers within the assay. Sequence reads were collapsed and filtered to measure the absolute abundance of every unique TCRbeta CDR3 rearrangement. For each sample, productive Simpson clonality was calculated as the square root of Simpson's diversity index across productive rearrangements. The clones in this table, taken by TCRdb from immuneACCESS, are in-frame only. Not every clone is retained; where verified, under half of the shortfall comes from an unresolved V gene, and the cause of the rest is unknown. V, J and clone size were drawn from that table, and D and trimming were deduced from the DNA. The sample table shows 65,000 to 85,000 clones, and 91% are seen once. Approximately 5% of the sample rests with the top ten.

Sample: peripheral blood. This sequence uses TRBV11-2 and TRBJ2-3; 11 central nucleotides agree with TRBD2. This receptor was obtained from a human donor in a cohort sampled during active COVID-19. The DNA sequence follows: TGTGCCAGCAGCCCTGGACTAGCGGGTGTCGCAGATACGCAGTATTTT. It encodes CASSPGLAGVADTQYF.